This T cell receptor beta chain was identified in a study of blood T cell repertoires in COVID-19. Background on the study: PBMCs, B-cell-depleted T cells, or T cells provided the cDNA or gDNA that made up the material.

V lost 5 bases and J 1 base, leaving 8 bases between the germline ends. This CDR3 is built from 14 residues. Germline V gene data show CDR1 as SGHAT and CDR2 as FQNNGV. Generated by immunoSEQ multiplex PCR, the TCRdb table keeps only in-frame clones and is missing some. The sample holds roughly 150,000 clones; about four fifths are singletons and the top ten take roughly 0.56%. V usage is TRBV11-2 and J usage is TRBJ2-2; D is ambiguous. The source material was peripheral blood. The TCR was taken from a man in his sixties with acute or convalescent COVID-19. DNA for the CDR3: TGTGCCAGCAGCCTCTTTCGGAACACCGGGGAGCTGTTTTTT. It codes for CASSLFRNTGELFF.